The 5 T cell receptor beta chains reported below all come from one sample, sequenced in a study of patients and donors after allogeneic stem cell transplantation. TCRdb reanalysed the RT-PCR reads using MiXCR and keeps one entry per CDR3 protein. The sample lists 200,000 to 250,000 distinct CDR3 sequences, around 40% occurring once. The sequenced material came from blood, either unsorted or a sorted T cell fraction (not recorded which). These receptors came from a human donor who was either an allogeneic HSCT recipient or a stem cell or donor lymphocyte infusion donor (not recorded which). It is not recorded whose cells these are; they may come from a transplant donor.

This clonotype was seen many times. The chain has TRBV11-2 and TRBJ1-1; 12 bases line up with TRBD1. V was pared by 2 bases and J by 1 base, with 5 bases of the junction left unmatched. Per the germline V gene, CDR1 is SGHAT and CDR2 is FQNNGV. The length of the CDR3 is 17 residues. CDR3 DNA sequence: TGTGCCAGCAGCTTAAGGGGACAGGGGGCATCGAACACTGAAGCTTTCTTT. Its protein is CASSLRGQGASNTEAFF.

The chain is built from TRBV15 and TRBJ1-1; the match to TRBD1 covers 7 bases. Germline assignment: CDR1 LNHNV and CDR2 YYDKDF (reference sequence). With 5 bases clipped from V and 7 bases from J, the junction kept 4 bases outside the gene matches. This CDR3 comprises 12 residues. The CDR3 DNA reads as TGTGCCACCAGCCGTGCAGGGGGTGAAGCTTTCTTT. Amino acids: CATSRAGGEAFF. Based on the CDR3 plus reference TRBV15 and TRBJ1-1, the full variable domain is DAMVIQNPRYQVTQFGKPVTLSCSQTLNHNVMYWYQQKSSQAPKLLFHYYDKDFNNEADTPDNFQSRRPNTSFCFLDIRSPGLGDTAMYLCATSRAGGEAFFGQGTRLTVV.

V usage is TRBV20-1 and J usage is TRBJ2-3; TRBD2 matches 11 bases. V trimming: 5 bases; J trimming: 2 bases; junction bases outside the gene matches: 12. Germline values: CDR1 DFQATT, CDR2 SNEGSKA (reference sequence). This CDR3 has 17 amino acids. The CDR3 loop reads CSAHGLAGGLDTDTQYF. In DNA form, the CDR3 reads TGCAGTGCTCATGGGCTAGCGGGGGGATTGGACACAGATACGCAGTATTTT.

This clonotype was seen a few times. CDR3 loop: CASTSRGRPNSPLHF. The CDR3 coding sequence is TGTGCCAGCACGTCCAGGGGGCGTCCTAATTCACCCCTCCACTTT. The rearrangement links TRBV5-4 to TRBJ1-6; TRBD1 aligns across 8 bases. CDR1 and CDR2 (germline): SGHNT, YYREEE (reference sequence). This CDR3 contains 15 residues. V lost 6 bases and J lost 6; bases outside the gene matches: 8. The whole variable domain, filled in from reference TRBV5-4 and TRBJ1-6, reads ETGVTQSPTHLIKTRGQQVTLRCSSQSGHNTVSWYQQALGQGPQFIFQYYREEENGRGNFPPRFSGLQFPNYSSELNVNALELDDSALYLCASTSRGRPNSPLHFGNGTRLTVT.

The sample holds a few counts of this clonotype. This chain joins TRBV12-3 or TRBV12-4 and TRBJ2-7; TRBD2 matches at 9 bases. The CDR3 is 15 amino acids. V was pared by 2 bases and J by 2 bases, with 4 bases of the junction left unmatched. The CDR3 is CASSLQAGGPYEQYF. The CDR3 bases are TGTGCCAGCAGTTTACAAGCGGGGGGACCCTACGAGCAGTACTTC.